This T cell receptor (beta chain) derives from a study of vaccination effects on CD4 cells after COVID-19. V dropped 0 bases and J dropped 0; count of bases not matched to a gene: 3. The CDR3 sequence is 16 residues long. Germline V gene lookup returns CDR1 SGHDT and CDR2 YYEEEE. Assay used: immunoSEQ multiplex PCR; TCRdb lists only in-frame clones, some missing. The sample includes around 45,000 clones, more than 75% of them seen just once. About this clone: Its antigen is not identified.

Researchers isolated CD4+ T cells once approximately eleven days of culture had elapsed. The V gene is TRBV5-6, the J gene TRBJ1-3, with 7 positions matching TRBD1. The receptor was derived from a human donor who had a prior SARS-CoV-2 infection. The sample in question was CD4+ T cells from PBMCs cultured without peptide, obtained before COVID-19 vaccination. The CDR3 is CASSLVGQSSGNTIYF. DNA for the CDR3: TGTGCCAGCAGCTTGGTGGGACAGAGCTCTGGAAACACCATATATTTT.